The present entry profiles one T cell receptor beta chain with its context. The CDR3 contains 14 residues. CDR1 and CDR2 (germline): LNHNV, YYDKDF (reference sequence). The V end lost 0 bases, the J end lost 5 bases, and 10 bases lay between the germline ends. The data derive from a study of T cell changes during pregnancy in multiple sclerosis. Profiled with immunoSEQ multiplex PCR; TCRdb holds only in-frame clones, not every one. The table records about 98,000 clones, roughly nine tenths of them present only once. The clonotype originates from a female donor in good health, enrolled as a control in a pregnancy study. The rearrangement links TRBV15 to TRBJ2-5; D call uncertain. The sequenced sample was peripheral blood, obtained after pregnancy. CDR3: CATSRDRQAETQYF. The CDR3 DNA follows: TGTGCCACCAGCAGAGATAGGCAGGCGGAGACCCAGTACTTC.